This record looks at one T cell receptor beta chain sequence and its context. Trimming left V 5 bases short and J 0 bases short, with 14 bases between. Germline V gene sequence: CDR1 MNHEY, CDR2 SVGAGI. This CDR3 has 15 residues. The source of the sample is a study of blood T cell repertoires in COVID-19. Turning to the study itself: Acute-phase and convalescent COVID-19 samples originated in the United States, Italy and Spain. PBMCs, B-cell-depleted T cells, or T cells were the source of the cDNA or gDNA that made up the material.

Repertoires were generated with immunoSEQ multiplex PCR, while TCRdb's copy carries only in-frame clones and drops some. The table records hundreds of thousands of clones, just under 85% of them present only once. Sequencing input: peripheral blood. This sequence joins TRBV6-5 and TRBJ2-7; D is possibly TRBD1 (6 bases). This TCR derives from an elderly man with acute or convalescent COVID-19. Here the CDR3 DNA reads TGTGCCAGCAGTAGAAGGACAGCGAGCTCCTACGAGCAGTACTTC. Translated, it gives CASSRRTASSYEQYF.